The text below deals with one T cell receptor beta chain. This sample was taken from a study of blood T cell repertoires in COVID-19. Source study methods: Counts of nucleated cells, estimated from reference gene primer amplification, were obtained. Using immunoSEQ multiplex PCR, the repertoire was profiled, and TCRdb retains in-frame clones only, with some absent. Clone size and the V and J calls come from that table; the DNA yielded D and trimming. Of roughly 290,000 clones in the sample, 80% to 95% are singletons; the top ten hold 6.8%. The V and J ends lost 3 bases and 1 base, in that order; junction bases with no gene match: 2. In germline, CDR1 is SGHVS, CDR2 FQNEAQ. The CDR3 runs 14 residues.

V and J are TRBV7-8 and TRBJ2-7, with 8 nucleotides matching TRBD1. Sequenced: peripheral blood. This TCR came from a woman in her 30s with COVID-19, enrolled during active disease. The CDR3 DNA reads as TGTGCCAGCAGCTTTCAGGGGGCTTCCTACGAGCAGTACTTC. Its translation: CASSFQGASYEQYF.